These 21 T cell receptor beta chains were all obtained from the same sample, sequenced in a study of cytomegalovirus exposure and HLA in healthy donors. Both 60 Vbeta primers and 13 Jbeta primers went into the PCR. Generated by immunoSEQ multiplex PCR, the TCRdb table keeps only in-frame clones and is missing some. Altogether 150,000 or so clones are present, roughly 84% being singletons, with the ten largest covering around 1%. What was sequenced was PBMCs. The receptors originated from a man aged 25 to 40 in good health and CMV-seronegative.

CDR3 protein: CASRGTGGPYGYTF. The CDR3 nucleotides read TGTGCCAGCAGGGGTACAGGGGGGCCCTATGGCTACACCTTC. The chain recombines TRBV2 with TRBJ1-2; 8 nucleotides match TRBD1. V lost 6 bases, J lost 4 bases, and 7 bases stayed unmatched. CDR1 and CDR2 from the germline V gene are SNHLY and FYNNEI. The CDR3 is made up of 14 amino acids.

The V and J genes are TRBV27 and TRBJ1-1, with 8 bases lining up with TRBD1. The CDR3 sequence is 15 residues long. The germline V gene encodes CDR1 MNHEY and CDR2 SMNVEV (reference sequence). The J segment lost 5 bases and the V segment lost 3 bases, leaving 8 bases of the junction unmatched. The CDR3 sequence: CASSFRGRGYTEAFF. CDR3 bases: TGTGCCAGCAGTTTCAGGGGGCGAGGTTATACTGAAGCTTTCTTT.

This chain links TRBV4-1 with TRBJ2-4; D remains unclear. In germline, CDR1 is MGHRA, CDR2 YSYEKL. The CDR3 is 12 residues long. V lost 0 bases and J 16 bases, leaving 13 bases between the germline ends. This chain's CDR3 is CASSQDTGWKYF. The CDR3 coding sequence is TGCGCCAGCAGCCAAGATACGGGTTGGAAATACTTC.

The chain has TRBV5-1 and TRBJ1-1; no reliable D call. V gave up 2 bases and J gave up 5 bases, with 10 bases separating them. This CDR3 has 13 residues. Germline CDR1 and CDR2: SGHRS and YFSETQ. For the CDR3, the DNA is TGCGCCAGCAGCTTTACCACGGGGACTGAAGCTTTCTTT. It yields the protein CASSFTTGTEAFF.

J is TRBJ2-1 and V is TRBV19; 12 positions agree with TRBD2. CDR3 length: 17 amino acids. Trimming cost V 3 bases and J 6 bases; bases outside gene matches: 9. Germline CDR1 and CDR2: LNHDA and SQIVND (reference sequence). This chain's CDR3 is CASSIPTSGSPSNEQFF. As DNA, the CDR3 is TGTGCCAGTAGTATCCCGACTAGCGGGAGCCCCTCCAATGAGCAGTTCTTC.

V gene TRBV18 combines with J gene TRBJ2-7; D is ambiguous. The CDR3 extends over 13 amino acids. Germline-derived CDR1 and CDR2 are KGHSH and LQKENI. V lost 0 bases and J lost 4, with 7 bases in between. The CDR3 DNA reads as TGTGCCAGCTCACCACCCGAGTCGTACGAGCAGTACTTC. Encoded protein: CASSPPESYEQYF.

The chain joins TRBV2 to TRBJ2-5, with 8 nucleotides matching TRBD1. From germline, CDR1 is SNHLY and CDR2 FYNNEI. There are 18 residues in the CDR3. The trim removed 1 base at V and 2 bases at J, leaving 12 bases unmatched. CDR3 loop: CASSEGRTGKTSQETQYF. In DNA form, the CDR3 reads TGTGCCAGCAGTGAAGGTCGGACAGGGAAAACTAGTCAAGAGACCCAGTACTTC.

V gene TRBV4-1 combines with J gene TRBJ2-1; 9 nucleotides line up with TRBD1. The CDR3 contains 18 residues. V lost 0 bases to trimming and J lost 6 bases; unmatched junction nucleotides: 12. Germline-derived CDR1 and CDR2 are MGHRA and YSYEKL. As DNA, the CDR3 is TGCGCCAGCAGCCAAGAAAATTTTGGTGGGACAGGGCTCAATGAGCAGTTCTTC. It codes for CASSQENFGGTGLNEQFF.

V is TRBV27 and J is TRBJ2-3; no reliable D call. Looked up from germline, CDR1 is MNHEY and CDR2 is SMNVEV (reference sequence). The CDR3 spans 13 residues. V gave up 4 bases and J gave up 0 bases, with 5 bases separating them. The CDR3 nucleotides read TGTGCCAGCAGTTACTCTAGCACAGATACGCAGTATTTT. Translated: CASSYSSTDTQYF.

This chain connects TRBV19 to TRBJ1-3; 7 nucleotides match TRBD1. V lost 5 bases and J lost 5; bases outside the gene matches: 9. Germline V gene data show CDR1 as LNHDA and CDR2 as SQIVND (reference sequence). The CDR3 loop spans 15 amino acids. CDR3 region: CASSLKTGVRNTIYF. CDR3 nucleotide sequence: TGTGCCAGTAGTCTCAAAACAGGGGTTAGAAACACCATATATTTT.

The DNA for the CDR3 is TGTGCCAGCAGCGGGGACAGGGGGGGTACTGAAGCTTTCTTT. It yields the protein CASSGDRGGTEAFF. The chain carries TRBV5-6 and TRBJ1-1; TRBD1 matches at 11 bases. This CDR3 spans 14 amino acids. CDR1 and CDR2 from the germline V gene are SGHDT and YYEEEE. V gave up 4 bases and J gave up 5 bases; unmatched junction bases: 4. The full variable domain, its missing parts supplied by reference TRBV5-6 and TRBJ1-1, is DAGVTQSPTHLIKTRGQQVTLRCSPKSGHDTVSWYQQALGQGPQFIFQYYEEEERQRGNFPDRFSGHQFPNYSSELNVNALLLGDSALYLCASSGDRGGTEAFFGQGTRLTVV.

The rearrangement links TRBV27 to TRBJ1-3; TRBD1 might be the D (5 bases). The CDR3 runs to 15 residues. The V end lost 0 bases, the J end lost 3 bases, and 9 bases lay between the germline ends. Per the germline V gene, CDR1 is MNHEY and CDR2 is SMNVEV (reference sequence). The CDR3 nucleotides read TGTGCCAGCAGTTTATCCGGAGGGGTTGGAAACACCATATATTTT. The encoded protein is CASSLSGGVGNTIYF.

V usage is TRBV5-6 and J usage is TRBJ1-4; TRBD1 matches at 11 bases. The CDR3 contains 19 residues. Germline V gene lookup returns CDR1 SGHDT and CDR2 YYEEEE. Trimming removed 1 base from V and 2 bases from J; junction bases left unmatched: 10. CDR3 amino acids: CASSLYLGQGVGTNEKLFF. The CDR3, as DNA: TGTGCCAGCAGCTTGTATCTGGGACAGGGGGTAGGCACTAATGAAAAACTGTTTTTT.

This chain joins TRBV2 and TRBJ1-1; D may be TRBD1 (6 bases). CDR3 length equals 14 residues. Per the germline V gene, CDR1 is SNHLY and CDR2 is FYNNEI. V gave up 5 bases and J gave up 1 base, with 11 bases separating them. CDR3 residues: CASSYDRQNTEAFF. The CDR3 DNA is TGTGCCAGCAGTTATGACAGGCAGAACACTGAAGCTTTCTTT.

The chain is built from TRBV5-1 and TRBJ1-1, with TRBD1 matching 10 bases. The J segment lost 8 bases and the V segment lost 4 bases, leaving 5 bases of the junction unmatched. Germline CDR1 SGHRS, CDR2 YFSETQ. This CDR3 spans 13 amino acids. CDR3 sequence: CASSLGQGREAFF. CDR3 in DNA: TGCGCCAGCAGCCTGGGACAGGGGCGAGAAGCTTTCTTT.

The chain employs TRBV5-6 and TRBJ2-7; 11 positions match TRBD1. Germline lookup yields CDR1 SGHDT and CDR2 YYEEEE. The J segment lost 3 bases and the V segment lost 4 bases, leaving 6 bases of the junction unmatched. This CDR3 is built from 15 residues. The CDR3 is CASSPGQGASYEQYF. DNA of the CDR3: TGTGCCAGCAGCCCAGGACAGGGGGCTAGCTACGAGCAGTACTTC.

This chain connects TRBV7-9 to TRBJ1-2; 8 positions match TRBD1. Germline CDR1 and CDR2: SEHNR and FQNEAQ (reference sequence). V was clipped by 5 bases and J by 4 bases; unmatched bases: 9. This CDR3 spans 15 amino acids. CDR3 DNA: TGTGCCAGCAGCCCCCCAGGACAGGGCTTCTATGGCTACACCTTC. It translates to CASSPPGQGFYGYTF. Full variable domain (rest looked up from reference TRBV7-9 and TRBJ1-2): DTGVSQNPRHKITKRGQNVTFRCDPISEHNRLYWYRQTLGQGPEFLTYFQNEAQLEKSRLLSDRFSAERPKGSFSTLEIQRTEQGDSAMYLCASSPPGQGFYGYTFGSGTRLTVV.

The chain has TRBV5-6 and TRBJ2-1; 9 bases line up with TRBD1. The CDR3 covers 15 residues. The J segment lost 3 bases and the V segment lost 4 bases, leaving 5 bases of the junction unmatched. Germline CDR1 SGHDT, CDR2 YYEEEE. The CDR3 region has the DNA TGTGCCAGCAGCCCCGGGACAGGGAGCTACAATGAGCAGTTCTTC. Its protein product is CASSPGTGSYNEQFF.

The chain couples TRBV30 to TRBJ2-1; the match to TRBD2 covers 12 bases. V was pared by 2 bases and J by 8 bases, with 7 bases of the junction left unmatched. The CDR3 contains 15 residues. The germline gives CDR1 GTSNPN, CDR2 SVGIG (reference sequence). CDR3 loop: CAWSPLAGGPYEQFF. CDR3 sequence (DNA): TGTGCCTGGAGTCCCCTAGCGGGGGGGCCCTATGAGCAGTTCTTC. Variable domain in full (rest from reference TRBV30 and TRBJ2-1): SQTIHQWPATLVQPVGSPLSLECTVEGTSNPNLYWYRQAAGRGLQLLFYSVGIGQISSEVPQNLSASRPQDRQFILSSKKLLLSDSGFYLCAWSPLAGGPYEQFFGPGTRLTVL.

The chain uses TRBV2 and TRBJ2-5; TRBD1 aligns across 12 bases. The CDR3 is made up of 14 amino acids. Germline assignment: CDR1 SNHLY and CDR2 FYNNEI. The V segment lost 7 bases and the J segment 5 bases; nucleotides outside the gene matches: 5. In DNA form, the CDR3 reads TGTGCCAGCAACCGGGACAGGGGGCCGGAGACCCAGTACTTC. This sequence encodes CASNRDRGPETQYF.

CDR3 sequence (DNA): TGTGCCAGCAGCTCGCCAATTCGGGACAGACATGGAGAGCAGTACTTC. Its protein product is CASSSPIRDRHGEQYF. V is TRBV7-2 and J is TRBJ2-7, with TRBD1 identical over 7 bases. The CDR3 extends over 16 amino acids. The ends lost 4 bases at V and 7 bases at J; junction bases unmatched: 16. Germline assignment: CDR1 SGHTA and CDR2 FQGNSA.